This T cell receptor beta chain derives from a study of shared clonotypes between healthy human individuals. CDR3 length: 13 residues. Each sorted subset replicate got 200 ng genomic DNA, 25,000 to 35,000 genomes. Method: immunoSEQ multiplex PCR; TCRdb's copy keeps in-frame clones and lacks some. Among millions of clones listed, 90% to 95% were seen once. The sequencing input was naive CD4+ T cells sorted from blood. Specified subset: CD45RA+ positively selected. The source of this sequence is a young man in good health. V and J are TRBV21-1 and TRBJ2-7; TRBD2, the D gene given by the table, was not confirmed from the DNA. TRBV21-1 is a pseudogene segment. CDR3 loop: CASSLSLHYEQYF. The CDR3 bases are TGTGCCAGCAGCTTGAGCCTCCACTACGAGCAGTACTTC.